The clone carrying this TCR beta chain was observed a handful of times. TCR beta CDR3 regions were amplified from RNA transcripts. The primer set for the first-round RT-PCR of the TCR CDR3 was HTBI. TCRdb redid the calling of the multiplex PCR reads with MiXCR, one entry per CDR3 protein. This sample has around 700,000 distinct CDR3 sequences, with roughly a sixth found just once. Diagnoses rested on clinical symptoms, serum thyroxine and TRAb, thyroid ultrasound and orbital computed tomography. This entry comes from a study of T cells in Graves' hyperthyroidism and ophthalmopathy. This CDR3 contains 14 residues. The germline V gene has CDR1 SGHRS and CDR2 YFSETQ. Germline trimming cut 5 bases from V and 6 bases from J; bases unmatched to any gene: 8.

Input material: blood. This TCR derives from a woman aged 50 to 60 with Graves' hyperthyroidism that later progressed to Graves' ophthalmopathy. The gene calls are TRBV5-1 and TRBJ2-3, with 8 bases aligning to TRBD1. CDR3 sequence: CASRTGVASDTQYF. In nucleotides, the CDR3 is TGCGCCAGCAGGACAGGGGTCGCTTCGGATACGCAGTATTTT.